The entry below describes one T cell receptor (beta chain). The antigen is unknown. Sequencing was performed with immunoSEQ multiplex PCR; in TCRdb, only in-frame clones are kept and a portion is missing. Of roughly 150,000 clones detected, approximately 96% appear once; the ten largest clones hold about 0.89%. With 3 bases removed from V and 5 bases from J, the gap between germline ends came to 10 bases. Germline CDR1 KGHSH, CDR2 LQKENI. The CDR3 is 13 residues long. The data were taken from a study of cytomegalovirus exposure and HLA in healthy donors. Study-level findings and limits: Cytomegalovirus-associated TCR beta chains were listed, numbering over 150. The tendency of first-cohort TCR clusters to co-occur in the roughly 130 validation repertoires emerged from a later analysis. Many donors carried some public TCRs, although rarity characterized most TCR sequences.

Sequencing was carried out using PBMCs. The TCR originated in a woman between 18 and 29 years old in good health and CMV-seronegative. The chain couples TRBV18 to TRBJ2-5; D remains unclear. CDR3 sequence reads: CASSPLDWETQYF. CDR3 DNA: TGTGCCAGCTCACCTCTAGATTGGGAGACCCAGTACTTC.